These 6 T cell receptor beta chains were all obtained from the same sample, sequenced in a study of early T cells in non-severe SARS-CoV-2 infection. TCRdb re-derived calls from the 5' RACE reads in MiXCR, one entry per CDR3 protein. The sample has tens of thousands of distinct CDR3 sequences; almost 5.5% are singletons. The input for sequencing was whole blood, taken at baseline. The receptors shown here come from an adult who was a healthcare worker with PCR-confirmed SARS-CoV-2 infection or an uninfected control (not recorded which).

This clonotype came up many times. The CDR3 sequence is CASSYSGHLDTYEQYV. CDR3 sequence (DNA): TGTGCCAGCAGTTACTCGGGACACTTGGATACCTACGAGCAGTACGTC. V is TRBV6-6 and J is TRBJ2-7; D is possibly TRBD1 (6 bases). Germline V gene lookup returns CDR1 MNHNY and CDR2 SVGAGI (reference sequence). CDR3 length equals 16 residues. Trimming took 0 bases from V and 2 from J, leaving 14 bases between them.

This clonotype was observed many times. The gene calls are TRBV7-3 and TRBJ2-1, with TRBD2 matching 10 bases. Germline lookup yields CDR1 SGHTA and CDR2 FQGTGA. The ends lost 8 bases at V and 5 bases at J; junction bases unmatched: 6. CDR3 length: 14 residues. The CDR3 sequence is CASRLAGVDNEQFF. The CDR3 nucleotides read TGTGCCAGCCGGCTAGCGGGAGTCGACAATGAGCAGTTCTTC. Complete variable domain (other parts from reference TRBV7-3 and TRBJ2-1): GAGVSQTPSNKVTEKGKYVELRCDPISGHTALYWYRQSLGQGPEFLIYFQGTGAADDSGLPNDRFFAVRPEGSVSTLKIQRTERGDSAVYLCASRLAGVDNEQFFGPGTRLTVL.

This clonotype was observed at least ten times. The V call is TRBV6-5, the J call TRBJ1-1; D unresolved. V was cut by 6 bases and J by 0 bases, with 8 bases left in between. CDR1 MNHEY and CDR2 SVGAGI come from the germline V gene. This CDR3 region has 13 residues. The CDR3 spells CASRVRLNTEAFF. CDR3 DNA sequence: TGTGCCAGCAGGGTCAGACTGAACACTGAAGCTTTCTTT.

This clonotype was recorded many times. The chain joins TRBV4-1 to TRBJ2-7, with 8 bases identical to TRBD2. The junction had 7 bases not matched to a gene; V was cut back by 4 bases and J by 2 bases. Germline lookup yields CDR1 MGHRA and CDR2 YSYEKL. This CDR3 spans 15 amino acids. The CDR3 loop reads CASSLREGSPYEQYF. The CDR3 DNA reads TGCGCCAGCAGCCTCCGGGAGGGGTCGCCCTACGAGCAGTACTTC.

In this sample, this clonotype turned up many times. This rearrangement joins TRBV21-1 to TRBJ1-2. TRBV21-1 counts as a pseudogene. The CDR3 totals 14 residues. The CDR3 nucleotides read TGTGCCAGCAGGTCACGCAGGAGTAACTATGGCTACACCTTC. Amino acid sequence: CASRSRRSNYGYTF.

This clonotype was seen ten or more times. The chain combines TRBV11-2 with TRBJ1-4, with TRBD1 as a possible D gene (5 bases). This CDR3 comprises 15 residues. V was shortened by 2 bases and J by 8 bases, with 15 bases between the two germline ends. Germline loops: CDR1 SGHAT, CDR2 FQNNGV. In DNA, the CDR3 is TGTGCCAGCAGCTTATCGCCAGGGCAGGAGGAAAAACTGTTTTTT. Amino acid sequence: CASSLSPGQEEKLFF.